The TCR beta chain described here comes from a study of blood T cell repertoires in COVID-19. At the level of the study: Sites across the United States, Italy and Spain contributed samples from acute and convalescent COVID-19.

Repertoires were generated with immunoSEQ multiplex PCR, while TCRdb's copy carries only in-frame clones and drops some. Counted here are tens of thousands of clones, approximately 85% occurring once; the ten biggest clones make up about 2.9%. In this sample, this clone turned up once. This receptor was taken from a man aged 45 to 65 with active COVID-19. Source material: peripheral blood.

CDR3 sequence: CASSYTQGASGANVLTF. As DNA, the CDR3 is TGTGCCAGCAGCTACACACAGGGGGCGTCTGGGGCCAACGTCCTGACTTTC. This chain connects TRBV5-5 to TRBJ2-6; TRBD1 agrees at 9 bases. Per germline, CDR1 SGHKS and CDR2 YYEKEE (reference sequence). V trimming: 3 bases; J trimming: 1 base; junction bases outside the gene matches: 5. There are 17 residues in the CDR3.